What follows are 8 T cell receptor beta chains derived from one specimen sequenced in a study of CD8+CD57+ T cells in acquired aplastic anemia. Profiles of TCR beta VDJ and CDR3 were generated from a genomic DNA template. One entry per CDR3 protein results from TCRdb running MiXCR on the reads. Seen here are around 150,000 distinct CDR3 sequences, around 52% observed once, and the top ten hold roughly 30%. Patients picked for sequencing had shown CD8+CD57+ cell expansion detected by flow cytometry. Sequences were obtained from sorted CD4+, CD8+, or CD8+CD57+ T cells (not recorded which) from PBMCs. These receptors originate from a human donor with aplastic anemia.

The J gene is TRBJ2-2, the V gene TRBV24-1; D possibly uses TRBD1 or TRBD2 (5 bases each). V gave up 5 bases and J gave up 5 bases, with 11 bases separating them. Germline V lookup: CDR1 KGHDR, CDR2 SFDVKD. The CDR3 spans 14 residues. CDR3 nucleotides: TGTGCCACCAGTGGAAGGGACGGTACCGGGGAGCTGTTTTTT. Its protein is CATSGRDGTGELFF.

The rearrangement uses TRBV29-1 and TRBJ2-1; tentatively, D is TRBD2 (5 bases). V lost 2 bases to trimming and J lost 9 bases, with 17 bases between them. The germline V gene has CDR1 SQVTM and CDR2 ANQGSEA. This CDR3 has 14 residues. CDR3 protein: CSVEPPARRGEQFF. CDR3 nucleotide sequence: TGCAGCGTTGAACCCCCCGCGCGTCGGGGTGAGCAGTTCTTC.

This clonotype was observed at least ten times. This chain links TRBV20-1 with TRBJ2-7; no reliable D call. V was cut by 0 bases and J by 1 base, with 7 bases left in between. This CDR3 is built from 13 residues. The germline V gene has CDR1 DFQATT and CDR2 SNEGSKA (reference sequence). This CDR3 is CSARDSVSYEQYF. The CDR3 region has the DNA TGCAGTGCTAGAGATTCAGTTTCCTACGAGCAGTACTTC.

As DNA, the CDR3 is TGTGCCAGCAGCCCGCCAACCGGGAGCGCGAAGACCCAGTACTTC. Protein: CASSPPTGSAKTQYF. The rearrangement joins TRBV12-3 or TRBV12-4 to TRBJ2-5; perhaps TRBD2 as D (6 bases). This CDR3 region has 15 residues. V was cut by 6 bases and J by 6 bases, with 20 bases left in between.

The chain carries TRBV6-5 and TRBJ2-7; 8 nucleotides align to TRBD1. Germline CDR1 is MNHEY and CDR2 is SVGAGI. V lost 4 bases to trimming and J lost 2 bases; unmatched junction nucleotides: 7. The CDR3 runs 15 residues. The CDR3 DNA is TGTGCCAGCAGTTTTGGACAGGGTGAGACCTACGAGCAGTACGTC. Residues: CASSFGQGETYEQYV.

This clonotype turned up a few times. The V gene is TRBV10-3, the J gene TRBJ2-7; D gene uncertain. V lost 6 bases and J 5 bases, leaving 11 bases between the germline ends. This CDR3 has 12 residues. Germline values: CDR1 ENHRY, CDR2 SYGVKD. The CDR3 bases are TGTGCCATCAGGGGCTCTCGGGACGAGCAGTACTTC. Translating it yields CAIRGSRDEQYF.

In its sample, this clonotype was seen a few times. CDR3 DNA sequence: TGTGCCAGCAGCTTACAGATAAATTCACCCCTCCACTTT. As protein: CASSLQINSPLHF. The chain employs TRBV7-3 and TRBJ1-6; D gene unclear. The V end was cut by 2 bases, the J end by 7 bases, with 6 bases between. The CDR3 is made up of 13 amino acids. Germline V CDR1 and CDR2: SGHTA, FQGTGA.

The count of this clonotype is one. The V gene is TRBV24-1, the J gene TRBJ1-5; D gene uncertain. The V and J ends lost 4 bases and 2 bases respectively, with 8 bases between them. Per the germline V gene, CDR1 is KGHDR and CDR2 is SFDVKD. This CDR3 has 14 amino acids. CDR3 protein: CATSEQAGNQPQHF. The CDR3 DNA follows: TGTGCCACCAGTGAGCAGGCTGGCAATCAGCCCCAGCATTTT.